This TCR beta chain appears in the sequencing data of a study of blood T cell repertoires in COVID-19. Study background: COVID-19 samples, acute and convalescent, were from the United States, Italy and Spain. PBMCs, B-cell-depleted T cells, or T cells provided the cDNA or gDNA that made up the material.

V lost 4 bases and J lost 4; bases outside the gene matches: 4. The CDR3 covers 15 residues. Germline lookup yields CDR1 SGHVS and CDR2 FQNEAQ. Per the study methods: Amplification of reference gene primers provided the estimated nucleated cell counts. The repertoire was sequenced with immunoSEQ multiplex PCR; TCRdb's copy has only in-frame clones and lacks some. V and J calls and clone size are as listed in that table; D and trimming were resolved from the DNA. The sample holds about 180,000 clones, over 80% seen once. The V gene is TRBV7-8, the J gene TRBJ2-1, with 10 bases lining up with TRBD2. This TCR was recovered from a woman aged 60-75 years with acute or convalescent COVID-19. The sample consisted of peripheral blood. The CDR3 reads CASSYGLAVYNEQFF. Here the CDR3 DNA reads TGTGCCAGCAGCTACGGACTAGCGGTTTACAATGAGCAGTTCTTC.